This T cell receptor beta chain was identified during a study of blood T cell repertoires in COVID-19. Study summary: The United States, Italy and Spain supplied acute and convalescent COVID-19 samples. PBMCs, B-cell-depleted T cells, or T cells provided the cDNA or gDNA that made up the material.

From germline, CDR1 is SGHAT and CDR2 FQNNGV. The CDR3 runs 16 residues. Trimming left V 0 bases short and J 2 bases short, with 12 bases between. TCRdb's table, derived via immunoSEQ multiplex PCR, lists solely in-frame clones and lacks some. The sample contains 150,000 to 200,000 clones, roughly 80% of which appear only once. Sequencing input: peripheral blood. This sequence joins TRBV11-2 and TRBJ2-3; no definite D call. This clonotype originated in a man between 70 and 80 years old with acute or convalescent COVID-19. The CDR3 reads CASSLDLMGNTDTQYF. CDR3 nucleotides: TGTGCCAGCAGCTTAGATCTAATGGGCAACACAGATACGCAGTATTTT.